Listed below are T cell receptor beta chains from one sample, sequenced in a study of prognosis after radiotherapy for stage I lung cancer. From the multiplex PCR reads, TCRdb called clonotypes with MiXCR, one entry per CDR3 protein. The data show more than 15,000 distinct CDR3 sequences, roughly two fifths seen once. The sample consisted of PBMCs, taken before or after stereotactic body radiation therapy (not recorded which). These receptors were collected from a donor over 45 with non-small cell lung cancer. The CDR3 runs from the conserved cysteine through the conserved F or W. The D gene is left open where the match is weak. Rows give clone size only sometimes, using once, few, many, or a class for an expanded clone.

TRBD1	TRBV28	TRBJ2-7	.	CASSSPPTGSYEQYF	TGTGCCAGCAGTTCCCCTCCGACAGGGAGCTACGAGCAGTACTTC
.	TRBV7-2	TRBJ2-2	.	CASSSGPTF	TGTGCCAGCAGCTCGGGGCCTACTTTT
.	TRBV6-9	TRBJ1-1	many	CASSLSPSNTEAFF	TGTGCCAGCAGTTTGAGCCCCTCGAACACTGAAGCTTTCTTT
.	TRBV6-1	TRBJ2-7	many	CASSRDNRRLYEQYF	TGTGCCAGCAGCCGGGACAACCGGCGCCTATACGAGCAGTACTTC
.	TRBV10-3	TRBJ1-1	many	CAILPGAGGEAFF	TGTGCCATCCTACCTGGCGCCGGGGGTGAAGCTTTCTTT
.	TRBV7-9	TRBJ2-2	medium-sized	CASSLQPIRGGDTGELFF	TGTGCCAGCAGCTTGCAACCCATTAGGGGTGGGGACACCGGGGAGCTGTTTTTT
.	TRBV11-1	TRBJ1-1	.	CASRLTANTEAFF	TGTGCCAGCAGGTTAACAGCGAACACTGAAGCTTTCTTT
.	TRBV27	TRBJ2-7	.	CACLTFTEQYF	TGTGCCTGCTTGACCTTCACCGAGCAGTACTTC
.	TRBV7-7	TRBJ2-3	many	CASSPQGRRSDTQYF	TGTGCTAGCAGCCCTCAGGGGCGCAGATCAGATACGCAGTATTTT
TRBD1	TRBV20-1	TRBJ2-6	.	CSASIPGQGANVLTF	TGCAGTGCTAGTATACCGGGACAGGGGGCCAACGTCCTGACTTTC